This entry lists 14 T cell receptor beta chains sequenced from one sample in a study of shared clonotypes between healthy human individuals. TCRdb keeps only in-frame clones here, not all; method: immunoSEQ multiplex PCR. Here the sample spans some 2 million clones, over 85% being singletons. The sample was naive CD4+ T cells sorted from blood. Subset indicated: CD45RA+ positively selected. Receptor source: a man aged 18 to 30 in good health.

The CDR3 DNA reads as TGCGCCAGCAGCCAAGAGAATGGGGACGGCTATGGCTACACCTTC. This sequence encodes CASSQENGDGYGYTF. The chain couples TRBV4-3 to TRBJ1-2; tentatively, D is TRBD1 (5 bases). V was cut by 0 bases and J by 4 bases, with 12 bases left in between. CDR3 size: 15 residues. In germline, CDR1 is LGHNA, CDR2 YSLEER.

This clone appeared once. V gene TRBV2 combines with J gene TRBJ1-5; D remains ambiguous. This CDR3 region has 13 residues. Trimming cost V 3 bases and J 11 bases, with 14 bases left between them. CDR1 and CDR2 from the germline V gene are SNHLY and FYNNEI. In DNA form, the CDR3 reads TGTGCCAGCAGTGACAGGAGCCCTGGGTCCCAGCATTTT. Its translation is CASSDRSPGSQHF.

The chain links TRBV28 to TRBJ2-6, with D possibly being TRBD1 (6 bases). V lost 5 bases and J lost 0, with 20 bases in between. The CDR3 runs 19 residues. Germline CDR1 and CDR2: MDHEN and SYDVKM. For the CDR3, the DNA is TGTGCCAGCAGTGCTTGGGACACAAAATCGTTCTCTGGGGCCAACGTCCTGACTTTC. Protein sequence: CASSAWDTKSFSGANVLTF.

The chain links TRBV18 to TRBJ1-4; perhaps TRBD1 as D (6 bases). The length of the CDR3 is 14 residues. Per the germline V gene, CDR1 is KGHSH and CDR2 is LQKENI. V dropped 4 bases and J dropped 5 bases, with 11 bases sitting between them. The DNA for the CDR3 is TGTGCCAGCTCACTAGGGGGTCTCAATGAAAAACTGTTTTTT. It is translated as CASSLGGLNEKLFF.

This clone appeared a single time. The V gene is TRBV7-2, the J gene TRBJ2-5; a possible D gene is TRBD2 (6 bases). Germline CDR1 reads SGHTA; CDR2 reads FQGNSA. The V end lost 6 bases, the J end lost 7 bases, and 21 bases lay between the germline ends. The CDR3 extends over 15 amino acids. CDR3 residues: CASSFPLANLRTQYF. The DNA for the CDR3 is TGTGCCAGCAGTTTCCCCCTAGCGAACTTAAGGACCCAGTACTTC.

The sample holds one count of this clone. The gene calls are TRBV28 and TRBJ2-1; 8 nucleotides agree with TRBD1. This CDR3 has 15 residues. Germline CDR1 MDHEN, CDR2 SYDVKM. Germline trimming cut 5 bases from V and 9 bases from J; bases unmatched to any gene: 12. DNA for the CDR3: TGTGCCAGCAGTGGGGACAGGATTGGGTTTGGTGAGCAGTTCTTC. Translated: CASSGDRIGFGEQFF.

The chain recombines TRBV4-1 with TRBJ2-1; D is perhaps TRBD2 (6 bases). The V and J ends lost 3 bases and 10 bases respectively, with 19 bases between them. This CDR3 has 15 residues. The germline CDR1 and CDR2 sequences are MGHRA and YSYEKL. CDR3 nucleotide sequence: TGCGCCAGCAGCCAGGAGGACTGGCGGGGTTCCGAGCAGTTCTTC. Translating it yields CASSQEDWRGSEQFF.

For this clone: Other DNA sequences from this sample encode an identical CDR3 as well. This rearrangement joins TRBV5-1 to TRBJ1-1; TRBD1 aligns across 9 bases. CDR1 and CDR2 from the germline V gene are SGHRS and YFSETQ. The ends lost 4 bases at V and 0 bases at J; junction bases unmatched: 4. The CDR3 is 15 residues long. In DNA, the CDR3 is TGCGCCAGCAGCCCGAGGACAGGGGTGAACACTGAAGCTTTCTTT. Its translation is CASSPRTGVNTEAFF.

The V and J genes are TRBV2 and TRBJ2-1, with TRBD1 matching 9 bases. Trimming removed 6 bases from V and 14 bases from J; junction bases left unmatched: 8. The CDR3 length is 12 residues. Germline V gene lookup returns CDR1 SNHLY and CDR2 FYNNEI. The CDR3 sequence is CASRDGQGQKFF. CDR3 DNA sequence: TGTGCCAGCAGGGACGGACAGGGGCAAAAGTTCTTC.

This clone was picked up one time. The chain joins TRBV10-3 to TRBJ2-7; maybe TRBD1 (6 bases). Germline CDR1 reads ENHRY; CDR2 reads SYGVKD. Trimming pared 4 bases from V and 7 bases from J, leaving 14 bases between. The CDR3 contains 13 residues. The DNA of the CDR3 is TGTGCCATCAGTGGGAACAGGGATCTGGAGCAGTACTTC. Protein sequence: CAISGNRDLEQYF.

This clone was found once. The chain carries TRBV27 and TRBJ2-7; weak D call: TRBD2 (6 bases). The CDR3 is made up of 14 amino acids. V lost 5 bases and J lost 2, with 13 bases in between. Germline CDR1 MNHEY, CDR2 SMNVEV (reference sequence). The DNA of the CDR3 is TGTGCCAGCAGTGCTCAGGGAGGCCCCTACGAGCAGTACTTC. Translating gives CASSAQGGPYEQYF.

In DNA form, the CDR3 reads TGCGCCAGCAGTGAGTTCCTAGCGGGCAATGAGCAGTTCTTC. It is translated as CASSEFLAGNEQFF. The genes are TRBV10-1 and TRBJ2-1; 8 nucleotides align to TRBD2. The CDR3 has 14 residues. V trimming: 1 base; J trimming: 6 bases; junction bases outside the gene matches: 2. Germline V CDR1 and CDR2: WNHNN, SYGVQD (reference sequence).

This chain connects TRBV18 to TRBJ1-5; 7 positions agree with TRBD1. After removal of 5 bases from V and 4 bases from J, the junction contained 8 bases not matched to a gene. CDR3 length: 15 residues. CDR1 is KGHSH and CDR2 is LQKENI in the germline V gene. CDR3 sequence: CASSTAGTENQPQHF. CDR3 DNA sequence: TGTGCCAGCTCAACAGCCGGGACAGAGAATCAGCCCCAGCATTTT.

The chain combines TRBV28 with TRBJ1-2; 11 bases are a match to TRBD1. Germline V CDR1 and CDR2: MDHEN, SYDVKM. The CDR3 consists of 15 residues. The ends lost 5 bases at V and 7 bases at J; junction bases unmatched: 9. CDR3 coding DNA: TGTGCCAGCAGTCCAACGTCCGGGACAGGGGGTGGCTACACCTTC. Its translation: CASSPTSGTGGGYTF.